This T cell receptor (beta chain) was documented in a study of cytomegalovirus exposure and HLA in healthy donors. Regarding the study as a whole: It was approximately 160 TCR beta chains that were listed as cytomegalovirus-associated. A later analysis reportedly identified an Asian-associated ancestry cluster as carrying fewer N-insertions than the approximately 620-donor mean.

Both 60 Vbeta primers and 13 Jbeta primers went into the PCR. Assay used: immunoSEQ multiplex PCR; TCRdb lists only in-frame clones, some missing. The repertoire holds 120,000 to 150,000 clones, with about 80% as singletons. On this clone itself: Its target is unknown.

Healthy bone marrow donors made up the donors. This CDR3 comprises 13 residues. Trimming cost V 7 bases and J 5 bases; bases outside gene matches: 6. CDR1 and CDR2 from the germline V gene are MNHEY and SVGAGI. The TCR was taken from a woman between 35 and 50 years old in good health and CMV-seropositive. The chain links TRBV6-5 to TRBJ2-3, with TRBD2 matching 7 bases. The sequencing sample was made of PBMCs. CDR3 in amino acids: CASTNPGGDTQYF. The CDR3 region has the DNA TGTGCCAGCACCAATCCGGGGGGAGATACGCAGTATTTT.